This T cell receptor beta chain stems from a study of beta chain features in type 1 diabetes. Germline V gene lookup returns CDR1 SGHVS and CDR2 FNYEAQ. The V end was cut by 0 bases, the J end by 1 base, with 3 bases between. CDR3 length equals 13 residues. About this clone: This specimen includes other DNA sequences encoding the same CDR3.

The investigators reverse transcribed all of the isolated RNA, so they sequenced expressed TCRB transcripts. TCRdb's copy holds only in-frame clones and misses some; the assay was immunoSEQ multiplex PCR. The repertoire includes under 900,000 clones, roughly 15% of them detected once, and 0.02% to 0.03% sits in the top ten. Sequenced material: naive CD4+ T cells from blood. V usage is TRBV7-6 and J usage is TRBJ1-1; D unclear. The clonotype was recovered from a young woman in good health. Written as DNA, the CDR3 is TGTGCCAGCAGCTTAGCCGGGAACACTGAAGCTTTCTTT. It is translated as CASSLAGNTEAFF.